The 5 T cell receptor beta chains given below trace back to one sample, sequenced in a study of T cell repertoires in cytomegalovirus infection. TCRdb re-derived calls from the reads in MiXCR, one entry per CDR3 protein. The data show approximately 990,000 distinct CDR3 sequences, approximately 33% seen once. Their antigen targets remain unknown. Specimen: cultured CD8+ T cells from PBMCs, collected from culture after CMV antigen stimulation. The receptor source for this set is a human donor in good health (CMV status not recorded). Some clones in this sample may be carry-over from other donors' samples.

The chain is built from TRBV7-6 and TRBJ2-1, with 12 nucleotides matching TRBD2. Germline trimming cut 0 bases from V and 7 bases from J; bases unmatched to any gene: 19. The CDR3 totals 21 residues. The germline V gene has CDR1 SGHVS and CDR2 FNYEAQ. This CDR3 reads CASSLAARASGGAPLGNEQFF. CDR3 DNA sequence: TGTGCCAGCAGCTTAGCCGCACGGGCTAGCGGGGGGGCGCCCTTAGGGAATGAGCAGTTCTTC. The full variable domain, with the rest looked up from reference TRBV7-6 and TRBJ2-1, is GAGVSQSPRYKVTKRGQDVALRCDPISGHVSLYWYRQALGQGPEFLTYFNYEAQQDKSGLPNDRFSAERPEGSISTLTIQRTEQRDSAMYRCASSLAARASGGAPLGNEQFFGPGTRLTVL.

The rearrangement links TRBV6-5 to TRBJ1-4; a weak D match, TRBD1 (5 bases). The CDR3 sequence is 15 residues long. Germline assignment: CDR1 MNHEY and CDR2 SVGAGI. Trimming removed 0 bases at V and 7 bases at J, with 12 bases between. The CDR3 sequence is CASSYSMGRSEKLFF. The CDR3, as DNA: TGTGCCAGCAGTTACTCGATGGGACGCAGTGAAAAACTGTTTTTT.

This clonotype has a count of ten or more. The gene calls are TRBV28 and TRBJ2-1, with 9 bases lining up with TRBD2. From germline, CDR1 is MDHEN and CDR2 SYDVKM. The CDR3 sequence is 12 residues long. In DNA, the CDR3 is TGTGTCAGTGGGACTAGCAACAATGAGCAGTTCTTC. Translated, it gives CVSGTSNNEQFF.

This clonotype was picked up a small number of times. The chain couples TRBV6-2 or TRBV6-3 to TRBJ2-3; 12 bases align to TRBD1. Germline assignment: CDR1 MNHEY and CDR2 SVGEGT. The CDR3 covers 15 residues. The V gene end was trimmed by 7 bases and the J gene end by 3 bases; junction bases not matched to a gene: 5. CDR3 nucleotide sequence: TGTGCCAGCACCCGGGACAGGGGGCGAACAGATACGCAGTATTTT. This translates into CASTRDRGRTDTQYF.

V gene TRBV7-9 combines with J gene TRBJ1-1; 7 bases align to TRBD1. There are 15 residues in the CDR3. J gave up 0 bases and V 4 bases, and 5 bases lay outside the gene matches. Germline V gene sequence: CDR1 SEHNR, CDR2 FQNEAQ (reference sequence). CDR3 sequence: CASSSTGYMNTEAFF. The CDR3 nucleotides read TGTGCCAGCAGCTCGACAGGGTACATGAACACTGAAGCTTTCTTT. The full variable domain, with the rest looked up from reference TRBV7-9 and TRBJ1-1, is DTGVSQNPRHKITKRGQNVTFRCDPISEHNRLYWYRQTLGQGPEFLTYFQNEAQLEKSRLLSDRFSAERPKGSFSTLEIQRTEQGDSAMYLCASSSTGYMNTEAFFGQGTRLTVV.